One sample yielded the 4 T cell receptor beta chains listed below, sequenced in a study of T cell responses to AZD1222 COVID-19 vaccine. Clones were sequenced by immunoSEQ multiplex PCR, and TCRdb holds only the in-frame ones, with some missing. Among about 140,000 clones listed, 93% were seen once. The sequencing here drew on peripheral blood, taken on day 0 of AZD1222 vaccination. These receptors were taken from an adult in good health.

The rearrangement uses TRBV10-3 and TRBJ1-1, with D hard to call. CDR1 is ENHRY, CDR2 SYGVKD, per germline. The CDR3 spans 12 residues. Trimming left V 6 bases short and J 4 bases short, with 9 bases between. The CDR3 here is CAIRTQSTEAFF. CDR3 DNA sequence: TGTGCCATCAGGACACAGAGCACTGAAGCTTTCTTT.

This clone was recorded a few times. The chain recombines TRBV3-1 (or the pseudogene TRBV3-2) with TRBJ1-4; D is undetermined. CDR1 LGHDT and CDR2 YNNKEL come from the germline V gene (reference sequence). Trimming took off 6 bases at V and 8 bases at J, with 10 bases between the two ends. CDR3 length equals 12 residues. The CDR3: CASRDVGEKLFF. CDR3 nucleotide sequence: TGTGCCAGCAGGGACGTGGGGGAAAAACTGTTTTTT.

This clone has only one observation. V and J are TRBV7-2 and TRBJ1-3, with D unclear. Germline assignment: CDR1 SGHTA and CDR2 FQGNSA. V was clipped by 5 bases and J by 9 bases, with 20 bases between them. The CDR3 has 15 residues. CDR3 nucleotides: TGTGCCAGCAGCCCAGGACGAGCCTCGGCAGGCACCATATATTTT. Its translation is CASSPGRASAGTIYF.

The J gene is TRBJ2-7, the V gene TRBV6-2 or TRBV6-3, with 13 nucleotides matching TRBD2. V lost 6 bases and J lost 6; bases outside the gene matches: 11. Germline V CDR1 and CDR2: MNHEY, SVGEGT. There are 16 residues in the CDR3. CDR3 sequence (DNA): TGTGCCAGCAGCCTCCGGACTAGCGGGGGCCTGGGCGAGCAGTACTTC. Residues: CASSLRTSGGLGEQYF.